Below, 22 T cell receptor beta chains from the same sample are listed, as sequenced in a study of blood T cell repertoires in COVID-19. Data came from immunoSEQ multiplex PCR; TCRdb stores just in-frame clones and leaves some out. This table holds about 430,000 clones, roughly 90% found once. Sequenced sample: peripheral blood. The receptors were gathered from a man aged 18 to 29 with COVID-19, enrolled during active disease.

This sequence joins TRBV18 and TRBJ1-2; the match to TRBD1 covers 9 bases. The V segment lost 6 bases and the J segment 7 bases; nucleotides outside the gene matches: 9. The CDR3 totals 14 residues. The germline gives CDR1 KGHSH, CDR2 LQKENI. DNA of the CDR3: TGTGCCAGCTCCGCCCGGGACAGGGTAATTGGCTACACCTTC. The encoded protein is CASSARDRVIGYTF.

The V gene is TRBV19, the J gene TRBJ2-1; 7 bases map to TRBD2. J lost 7 bases, V lost 8 bases, and 8 bases had no gene match. CDR3 length: 13 residues. Germline assignment: CDR1 LNHDA and CDR2 SQIVND (reference sequence). For the CDR3, the DNA is TGTGCCAGTCGGCCGGGCGGGAGTAATGAGCAGTTCTTC. This translates into CASRPGGSNEQFF. The whole variable domain, filled in from reference TRBV19 and TRBJ2-1, reads DGGITQSPKYLFRKEGQNVTLSCEQNLNHDAMYWYRQDPGQGLRLIYYSQIVNDFQKGDIAEGYSVSREKKESFPLTVTSAQKNPTAFYLCASRPGGSNEQFFGPGTRLTVL.

This chain links TRBV9 with TRBJ2-3, with D possibly being TRBD2 (5 bases). Germline V lookup: CDR1 SGDLS, CDR2 YYNGEE. Trimming cost V 0 bases and J 2 bases, with 10 bases left between them. CDR3 length: 15 amino acids. The CDR3 spells CASSVGETTTDTQYF. Here the CDR3 DNA reads TGTGCCAGCAGCGTAGGCGAGACTACCACAGATACGCAGTATTTT.

The chain couples TRBV2 to TRBJ1-2, with TRBD1 as a possible D gene (5 bases). The CDR3 runs 13 residues. Deletions cut 7 bases from V and 4 bases from J, with 13 bases between. CDR1 is SNHLY, CDR2 FYNNEI, per germline. The chain's CDR3 is CASIQDIGYGYTF. The CDR3 coding sequence is TGTGCCAGCATTCAGGACATAGGCTATGGCTACACCTTC.

This clone showed up just once. The chain uses TRBV6-5 and TRBJ1-3, with TRBD1 matching 7 bases. From germline, CDR1 is MNHEY and CDR2 SVGAGI. The length of the CDR3 is 14 residues. Trimming at V came to 2 bases and at J to 7 bases, leaving 5 bases not matched to a gene. Here the CDR3 DNA reads TGTGCCAGCAGTTACGGGCCAGGGGGGAACACCATATATTTT. Translation gives CASSYGPGGNTIYF.

This clone was recorded once. The V and J genes are TRBV30 and TRBJ1-2, with D possibly TRBD1 on 5 matching bases. The CDR3 length is 13 residues. The germline V and J ends were trimmed by 5 bases and 4 bases, with 14 bases remaining between them. Germline lookup yields CDR1 GTSNPN and CDR2 SVGIG (reference sequence). CDR3 DNA sequence: TGTGCCTGGGGACACCTTCTACCCTATGGCTACACCTTC. Translated, it gives CAWGHLLPYGYTF.

The chain couples TRBV6-1 to TRBJ1-4; no definite D call. Germline V gene data show CDR1 as MNHNS and CDR2 as SASEGT. Trimming removed 2 bases from V and 8 bases from J, with 18 bases in between. The CDR3 totals 16 residues. CDR3 in amino acids: CASSESLEVVGEKLFF. DNA for the CDR3: TGTGCCAGCAGTGAAAGTCTGGAGGTAGTTGGGGAAAAACTGTTTTTT.

The chain employs TRBV5-4 and TRBJ2-7; D ambiguous. V was shortened by 0 bases and J by 6 bases, with 16 bases between the two germline ends. CDR1 and CDR2 (germline): SGHNT, YYREEE (reference sequence). The CDR3 loop spans 15 amino acids. In DNA form, the CDR3 reads TGTGCCAGCAGCTTGGCCGACACCGGTATAGGCGAGCAGTACTTC. It yields the protein CASSLADTGIGEQYF. The full variable domain, with the rest looked up from reference TRBV5-4 and TRBJ2-7, is ETGVTQSPTHLIKTRGQQVTLRCSSQSGHNTVSWYQQALGQGPQFIFQYYREEENGRGNFPPRFSGLQFPNYSSELNVNALELDDSALYLCASSLADTGIGEQYFGPGTRLTVT.

The chain combines TRBV9 with TRBJ1-4, with TRBD1 as a possible D gene (5 bases). V lost 6 bases and J lost 4, with 13 bases in between. Per germline, CDR1 SGDLS and CDR2 YYNGEE. This CDR3 region has 14 residues. The CDR3 here is CASTTGLGNEKLFF. The CDR3 DNA reads as TGTGCCAGCACCACGGGACTCGGTAATGAAAAACTGTTTTTT.

Ten or more counts support this clone. The chain couples TRBV4-1 to TRBJ2-7, with 7 bases fitting TRBD2. The junction had 12 bases not matched to a gene; V was cut back by 1 base and J by 3 bases. Germline CDR1 is MGHRA and CDR2 is YSYEKL. The CDR3 contains 17 residues. DNA of the CDR3: TGCGCCAGCAGCCAAGGGGGGGGAAAAAGGGGCGGCTACGAGCAGTACTTC. This gives the protein CASSQGGGKRGGYEQYF.

This clone was detected a few times. This sequence joins TRBV11-2 and TRBJ2-4, with D unresolved. V lost 4 bases to trimming and J lost 0 bases, with 7 bases between them. Germline CDR1 and CDR2: SGHAT and FQNNGV. The CDR3 is 14 amino acids. CDR3: CASSSGKAKNIQYF. For the CDR3, the DNA is TGTGCCAGCAGCTCTGGCAAAGCCAAAAACATTCAGTACTTC.

The chain has TRBV2 and TRBJ2-1; TRBD1 matches 7 bases. The CDR3 consists of 14 residues. In germline, CDR1 is SNHLY, CDR2 FYNNEI. V shed 3 bases and J 8 bases; nucleotides not matched to a gene: 7. This CDR3 reads CASSELIGGDEQFF. For the CDR3, the DNA is TGTGCCAGCAGTGAGTTGATAGGGGGCGATGAGCAGTTCTTC.

V is TRBV2 and J is TRBJ1-4; TRBD1 matches at 7 bases. CDR1 is SNHLY and CDR2 is FYNNEI in the germline V gene. This CDR3 has 13 residues. With 8 bases clipped from V and 7 bases from J, the junction kept 7 bases outside the gene matches. The CDR3 DNA sequence: TGTGCCAGCCAGACAGGGAACGGTGAAAAACTGTTTTTT. It translates to CASQTGNGEKLFF.

CDR3 region: CASSESGPNSPLHF. The CDR3 region has the DNA TGCGCCAGCAGTGAAAGCGGACCCAATTCACCCCTCCACTTT. The chain uses TRBV10-1 and TRBJ1-6, with unresolved D. V dropped 3 bases and J dropped 7 bases, with 10 bases sitting between them. The CDR3 sequence is 14 residues long. Looked up from germline, CDR1 is WNHNN and CDR2 is SYGVQD (reference sequence).

This clone has a single count. The rearrangement uses TRBV7-2 and TRBJ2-5; no clear D. The CDR3 is 16 residues long. Trimming took off 3 bases at V and 5 bases at J, with 19 bases between the two ends. Germline V CDR1 and CDR2: SGHTA, FQGNSA. The CDR3 DNA reads as TGTGCCAGCAGCTTCTTCTCCCTGAGTGCCCGCGAGACCCAGTACTTC. Its protein is CASSFFSLSARETQYF. Combining the CDR3 with reference TRBV7-2 and TRBJ2-5 gives the whole variable domain GAGVSQSPSNKVTEKGKDVELRCDPISGHTALYWYRQSLGQGLEFLIYFQGNSAPDKSGLPSDRFSAERTGGSVSTLTIQRTQQEDSAVYLCASSFFSLSARETQYFGPGTRLLVL.

The count of this clone is one. The chain uses TRBV27 and TRBJ1-6; D ambiguous. CDR1 is MNHEY, CDR2 SMNVEV, per germline (reference sequence). V shed 2 bases and J shed 5 bases, with 4 bases lying between them. The CDR3 consists of 13 residues. Here the CDR3 DNA reads TGTGCCAGCAGTTTAGTTAATAATTCACCCCTCCACTTT. Protein sequence: CASSLVNNSPLHF.

The J gene is TRBJ2-1, the V gene TRBV13; D not resolved. The V end lost 4 bases, the J end lost 7 bases, and 14 bases lay between the germline ends. CDR1 PRHDT and CDR2 FYEKMQ come from the germline V gene (reference sequence). The CDR3 spans 14 residues. The CDR3: CASSYDLISNEQFF. The CDR3 DNA sequence: TGTGCCAGCAGCTACGACTTGATTTCGAATGAGCAGTTCTTC.

This clone was counted a few times. The chain links TRBV4-1 to TRBJ1-2, with D tentatively TRBD1 (5 bases). Germline V gene data show CDR1 as MGHRA and CDR2 as YSYEKL. The V end was cut by 0 bases, the J end by 1 base, with 15 bases between. The CDR3 is made up of 17 amino acids. The CDR3 nucleotides are TGCGCCAGCAGCCAAGAGTTACCAGGGTGGCTTAACTATGGCTACACCTTC. It encodes CASSQELPGWLNYGYTF.

This chain joins TRBV5-6 and TRBJ2-7; D unclear. Trimming shortened V by 2 bases and J by 2 bases, and 11 bases separated the two germline ends. The CDR3 totals 14 residues. Germline V gives CDR1 SGHDT, CDR2 YYEEEE. The CDR3 reads CASSFGSETYEQYF. The CDR3 DNA is TGTGCCAGCAGCTTCGGCAGCGAGACCTACGAGCAGTACTTC.

This clone was seen repeatedly, ten times or more. The rearrangement uses TRBV19 and TRBJ2-1, with D maybe TRBD2 (6 bases). Germline V lookup: CDR1 LNHDA, CDR2 SQIVND (reference sequence). The CDR3 loop spans 14 amino acids. V dropped 4 bases and J dropped 5 bases, with 12 bases sitting between them. In nucleotides, the CDR3 is TGTGCCAGTAGTAAAGCGGGTACCAACAATGAGCAGTTCTTC. Protein sequence: CASSKAGTNNEQFF.

The chain uses TRBV5-1 and TRBJ2-2; D ambiguous. Looked up from germline, CDR1 is SGHRS and CDR2 is YFSETQ. CDR3 size: 14 residues. Trimming took off 4 bases at V and 3 bases at J, with 10 bases between the two ends. CDR3 in amino acids: CASSRFEDTGELFF. CDR3 coding DNA: TGCGCCAGCAGCCGCTTTGAGGACACCGGGGAGCTGTTTTTT.

With respect to this clone: This same CDR3 is encoded by further DNA sequences in the sample. The chain recombines TRBV7-9 with TRBJ2-7, with TRBD1 as a possible D gene (7 bases). The CDR3 spans 15 residues. V lost 0 bases to trimming and J lost 4 bases, with 13 bases between them. From germline, CDR1 is SEHNR and CDR2 FQNEAQ (reference sequence). The chain's CDR3 is CASSLAAGGLYEQYF. The CDR3 bases are TGTGCCAGCAGCTTAGCGGCAGGGGGGTTGTACGAGCAGTACTTC.